The present entry profiles one TCR beta chain with its context. These data come from a study of TIL therapy for anti-PD-1-resistant metastatic lung cancer. Per germline, CDR1 SEHNR and CDR2 FQNEAQ (reference sequence). This CDR3 comprises 12 residues. The ends were cut back, 5 bases at V and 6 bases at J, with 9 bases in the middle. This was the immunoSEQ v3 assay. Sequencing used immunoSEQ multiplex PCR; TCRdb keeps in-frame clones, though not all of them. Among under 55,000 clones listed, around three quarters were seen once. The time point was: pre-treatment sample, taken before nivolumab and TIL therapy. Patients were adults with stage 4 NSCLC.

Specimen: blood, collected at baseline. This rearrangement joins TRBV7-9 to TRBJ2-3; D is perhaps TRBD2 (5 bases). This clonotype was obtained from a woman between 30 and 79 years old with non-small cell lung cancer. The CDR3 reads CASSPGMDTQYF. DNA for the CDR3: TGTGCCAGCAGCCCGGGAATGGATACGCAGTATTTT.